The 22 T cell receptor beta chains reported below all come from one sample, sequenced in a study of CD8+ T cells in alopecia areata. After isolation, RNA underwent reverse transcription to generate cDNA as the sequencing template. Some clones are missing from TCRdb's copy, which holds only in-frame ones; the method was immunoSEQ multiplex PCR. Among fewer than 200,000 clones, over 50% were seen once, and the ten largest hold roughly 14%. This material consisted of CD4+ T cells sorted from blood, taken at week 0. The receptors were sampled from a human donor with alopecia areata.

CDR3: CASSPYTSGANVLTF. CDR3 sequence (DNA): TGTGCCAGCAGTCCTTACACCTCTGGGGCCAACGTCCTGACTTTC. The V gene is TRBV2, the J gene TRBJ2-6; no clear D gene. The CDR3 length is 15 residues. The germline V gene has CDR1 SNHLY and CDR2 FYNNEI. V gave up 5 bases and J gave up 0 bases, with 8 bases separating them.

In this sample, this clone turned up a few times. The J gene is TRBJ1-2, the V gene TRBV9; no firm D call. The CDR3 extends over 12 amino acids. Germline CDR1 is SGDLS and CDR2 is YYNGEE. V was clipped by 0 bases and J by 7 bases, with 7 bases between them. The CDR3, as DNA: TGTGCCAGCAGCGTAGTCCCCGGTGGCTACACCTTC. Its translation is CASSVVPGGYTF.

The rearrangement uses TRBV12-5 and TRBJ2-1, with D possibly TRBD2 on 6 matching bases. CDR3 size: 13 residues. The germline V gene has CDR1 LGHNT and CDR2 FRNRAP. V was shortened by 3 bases and J by 10 bases, with 13 bases between the two germline ends. The CDR3 coding sequence is TGTGCTAGTGGTTTCTCCGGCGGGGCAGAGCAGTTCTTC. Protein: CASGFSGGAEQFF.

This rearrangement joins TRBV9 to TRBJ2-1; 10 nucleotides match TRBD1. Germline lookup yields CDR1 SGDLS and CDR2 YYNGEE. The length of the CDR3 is 14 residues. Trimming took 4 bases from V and 8 from J; bases not matched to a gene: 6. CDR3 nucleotides: TGTGCCAGCAGCCGGACAGGGGGTTCCCATGAGCAGTTCTTC. This gives the protein CASSRTGGSHEQFF.

The gene calls are TRBV4-2 and TRBJ2-5; the match to TRBD1 covers 7 bases. The trim removed 1 base at V and 5 bases at J, leaving 10 bases unmatched. Looked up from germline, CDR1 is LGHNA and CDR2 is YNFKEQ. The CDR3 loop spans 16 amino acids. Here the CDR3 reads CASSQVYGTVEETQYF. The CDR3 DNA follows: TGTGCCAGCAGCCAAGTTTATGGGACAGTCGAGGAGACCCAGTACTTC.

The chain links TRBV6-6 to TRBJ1-6; TRBD1 matches at 9 bases. The V segment lost 2 bases and the J segment 5 bases; nucleotides outside the gene matches: 1. This CDR3 spans 15 amino acids. Germline CDR1 reads MNHNY; CDR2 reads SVGAGI (reference sequence). For the CDR3, the DNA is TGTGCCAGCAGTTACGGGACAGGGAATAATTCACCCCTCCACTTT. As protein: CASSYGTGNNSPLHF.

V gene TRBV5-1 combines with J gene TRBJ2-6; 7 nucleotides agree with TRBD1. J lost 0 bases, V lost 5 bases, and 5 bases had no gene match. The CDR3 sequence is 16 residues long. The germline V gene has CDR1 SGHRS and CDR2 YFSETQ. The CDR3 nucleotides read TGCGCCAGCAGGAGGGGGACAGTCTCTGGGGCCAACGTCCTGACTTTC. Its protein is CASRRGTVSGANVLTF.

The rearrangement joins TRBV30 to TRBJ1-5; a possible D gene is TRBD1 (5 bases). Trimming left V 6 bases short and J 3 bases short, with 15 bases between. The CDR3 is 14 residues long. CDR1 GTSNPN and CDR2 SVGIG come from the germline V gene (reference sequence). The CDR3: CACDLGGYNQPQHF. DNA for the CDR3: TGTGCCTGCGACCTGGGGGGTTACAATCAGCCCCAGCATTTT.

This clone was counted a few times. This chain joins TRBV29-1 and TRBJ1-1; no reliable D call. V gave up 2 bases and J gave up 6 bases, with 16 bases separating them. This CDR3 has 14 residues. Germline CDR1 SQVTM, CDR2 ANQGSEA. CDR3 in DNA: TGCAGCGTTGAATCCCTCCGGGAAGAGGCTGAAGCTTTCTTT. Translation: CSVESLREEAEAFF. Drawing the rest from reference TRBV29-1 and TRBJ1-1, the complete variable domain is SAVISQKPSRDICQRGTSLTIQCQVDSQVTMMFWYRQQPGQSLTLIATANQGSEATYESGFVIDKFPISRPNLTFSTLTVSNMSPEDSSIYLCSVESLREEAEAFFGQGTRLTVV.

CDR3 residues: CASSLGQYTYEQYF. The CDR3 DNA reads TGCGCCAGCAGCTTGGGTCAGTACACCTACGAGCAGTACTTC. The chain couples TRBV5-1 to TRBJ2-7; D remains ambiguous. In germline, CDR1 is SGHRS, CDR2 YFSETQ. V was clipped by 0 bases and J by 2 bases, with 9 bases between them. This CDR3 spans 14 amino acids. Full variable domain (outside the CDR3, taken from reference TRBV5-1 and TRBJ2-7): KAGVTQTPRYLIKTRGQQVTLSCSPISGHRSVSWYQQTPGQGLQFLFEYFSETQRNKGNFPGRFSGRQFSNSRSEMNVSTLELGDSALYLCASSLGQYTYEQYFGPGTRLTVT.

The rearrangement links TRBV5-6 to TRBJ1-6; D uncertain. The germline CDR1 and CDR2 sequences are SGHDT and YYEEEE. The length of the CDR3 is 14 residues. With 2 bases removed from V and 6 bases from J, the gap between germline ends came to 9 bases. CDR3 nucleotide sequence: TGTGCCAGCAGCTTTACTACAGCTAATTCACCCCTCCACTTT. It codes for CASSFTTANSPLHF.

The chain carries TRBV29-1 and TRBJ2-5; 10 bases are a match to TRBD1. J lost 5 bases, V lost 8 bases, and 14 bases had no gene match. The CDR3 runs to 15 residues. Per the germline V gene, CDR1 is SQVTM and CDR2 is ANQGSEA. Here the CDR3 DNA reads TGCAGCCTCATTACCGGGACAGGGGTCGTGGAGACCCAGTACTTC. Translation gives CSLITGTGVVETQYF.

The chain links TRBV6-1 to TRBJ2-1; no clear D. The V end was cut by 7 bases, the J end by 6 bases, with 10 bases between. This CDR3 is 12 amino acids long. The V gene's germline CDR1 is MNHNS and CDR2 SASEGT. CDR3: CASTTVGNEQFF. The CDR3 DNA reads TGTGCCAGCACCACGGTGGGCAATGAGCAGTTCTTC.

This clone appeared a single time. The V call is TRBV30, the J call TRBJ1-2; D uncertain. Germline CDR1 GTSNPN, CDR2 SVGIG (reference sequence). The CDR3 runs 11 residues. V was shortened by 0 bases and J by 7 bases, with 6 bases between the two germline ends. CDR3 protein: CAWSVRLGYTF. In nucleotides, the CDR3 is TGTGCCTGGAGTGTACGCCTTGGCTACACCTTC. Variable domain in full (rest from reference TRBV30 and TRBJ1-2): SQTIHQWPATLVQPVGSPLSLECTVEGTSNPNLYWYRQAAGRGLQLLFYSVGIGQISSEVPQNLSASRPQDRQFILSSKKLLLSDSGFYLCAWSVRLGYTFGSGTRLTVV.

This clone was seen just once. The chain employs TRBV27 and TRBJ1-6, with a tentative D call TRBD1 (5 bases). In germline, CDR1 is MNHEY, CDR2 SMNVEV (reference sequence). With 8 bases removed from V and 5 bases from J, the gap between germline ends came to 7 bases. The CDR3 loop spans 12 amino acids. CDR3 sequence: CASRTHNSPLHF. The CDR3 nucleotides are TGTGCCAGCCGGACACATAATTCACCCCTCCACTTT.

The chain combines TRBV6-1 with TRBJ2-5; TRBD2 aligns across 9 bases. There are 13 residues in the CDR3. J gave up 1 base and V 6 bases, and 0 bases lay outside the gene matches. Germline CDR1 and CDR2: MNHNS and SASEGT. CDR3 residues: CASRGLAQETQYF. CDR3 sequence (DNA): TGTGCCAGCAGGGGACTAGCCCAAGAGACCCAGTACTTC.

V and J are TRBV30 and TRBJ1-2, with D uncertain. The CDR3 has 12 residues. Trimming cost V 3 bases and J 2 bases, with 7 bases left between them. Germline V CDR1 and CDR2: GTSNPN, SVGIG (reference sequence). The CDR3 protein is CAWRQTNYGYTF. DNA of the CDR3: TGTGCCTGGAGGCAGACAAACTATGGCTACACCTTC.

The chain joins TRBV29-1 to TRBJ2-2; 8 bases are shared with TRBD1. Losses at the gene ends were 5 bases for V and 4 bases for J; bases not matched to a gene: 12. The CDR3 is 16 amino acids. Per the germline V gene, CDR1 is SQVTM and CDR2 is ANQGSEA. CDR3 sequence reads: CSVLAQGARATGELFF. CDR3 DNA sequence: TGCAGCGTTTTGGCGCAGGGGGCAAGGGCCACCGGGGAGCTGTTTTTT.

This clone occurred a few times. V and J are TRBV5-5 and TRBJ1-2, with no clear D. V lost 4 bases, J lost 4 bases, and 14 bases lay in between. The germline CDR1 and CDR2 sequences are SGHKS and YYEKEE (reference sequence). The CDR3 has 14 amino acids. CDR3 sequence (DNA): TGTGCCAGCAGCCCGAGAGGGATCTTCTATGGCTACACCTTC. Translation: CASSPRGIFYGYTF.

This chain links TRBV29-1 with TRBJ2-7; 9 nucleotides match TRBD1. This CDR3 comprises 16 residues. The germline CDR1 and CDR2 sequences are SQVTM and ANQGSEA. Trimming removed 2 bases from V and 1 base from J; junction bases left unmatched: 9. The DNA of the CDR3 is TGCAGCGTTGAACGTGTAGGGACAGGGATGTCCTACGAGCAGTACTTC. Protein sequence: CSVERVGTGMSYEQYF.

V and J are TRBV29-1 and TRBJ1-4; D possibly corresponds to TRBD1 (6 bases). Germline loops: CDR1 SQVTM, CDR2 ANQGSEA. V was pared by 7 bases and J by 5 bases, with 11 bases between. CDR3 length: 12 residues. CDR3 DNA sequence: TGCAGCGCCAGGGGTCTGAATGAAAAACTGTTTTTT. As protein: CSARGLNEKLFF.

This chain's CDR3 is CASSLRQGHGYTF. DNA for the CDR3: TGTGCCAGCTCTTTGCGACAGGGCCATGGCTACACCTTC. This chain connects TRBV6-1 to TRBJ1-2, with 7 nucleotides matching TRBD1. CDR1 is MNHNS, CDR2 SASEGT, per germline. This CDR3 has 13 residues. The J segment lost 6 bases and the V segment lost 8 bases, leaving 9 bases of the junction unmatched.